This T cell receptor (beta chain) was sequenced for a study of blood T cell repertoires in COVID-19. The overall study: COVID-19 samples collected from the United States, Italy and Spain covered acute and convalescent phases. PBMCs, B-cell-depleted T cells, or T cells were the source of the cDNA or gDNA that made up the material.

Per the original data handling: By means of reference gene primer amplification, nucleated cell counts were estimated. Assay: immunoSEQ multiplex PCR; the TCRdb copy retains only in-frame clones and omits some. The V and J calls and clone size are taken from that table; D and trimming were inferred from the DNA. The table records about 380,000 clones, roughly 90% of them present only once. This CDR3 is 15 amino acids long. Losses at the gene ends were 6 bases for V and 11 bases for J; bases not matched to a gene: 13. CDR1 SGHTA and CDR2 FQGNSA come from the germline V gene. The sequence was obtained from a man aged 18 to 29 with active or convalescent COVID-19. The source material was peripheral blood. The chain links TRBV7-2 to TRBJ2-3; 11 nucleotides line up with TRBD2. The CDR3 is CASSPSGGPSRGQYF. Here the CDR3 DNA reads TGTGCCAGCAGTCCTAGCGGGGGGCCCTCTCGGGGGCAGTATTTT.